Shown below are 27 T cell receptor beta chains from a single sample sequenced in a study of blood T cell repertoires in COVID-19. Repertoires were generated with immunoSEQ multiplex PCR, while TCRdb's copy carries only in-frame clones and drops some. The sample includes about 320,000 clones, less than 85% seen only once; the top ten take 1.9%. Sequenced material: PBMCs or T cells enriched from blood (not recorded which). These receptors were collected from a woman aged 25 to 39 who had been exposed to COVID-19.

In DNA form, the CDR3 reads TGCGCCAGCAGCCCCTCCCGAGCGGGCGAACAGACCCAGTACTTC. The encoded protein is CASSPSRAGEQTQYF. This rearrangement joins TRBV4-1 to TRBJ2-5; the D gene is possibly TRBD2 (6 bases). CDR3 length: 15 amino acids. Germline V gene lookup returns CDR1 MGHRA and CDR2 YSYEKL. V dropped 4 bases and J dropped 6 bases, with 18 bases sitting between them.

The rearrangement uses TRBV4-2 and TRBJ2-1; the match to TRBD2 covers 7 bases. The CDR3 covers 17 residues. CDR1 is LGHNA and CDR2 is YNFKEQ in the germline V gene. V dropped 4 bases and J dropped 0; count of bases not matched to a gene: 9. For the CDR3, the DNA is TGTGCCAGCAGCCTCGAGCCAGCGGGGAGCTCCTACAATGAGCAGTTCTTC. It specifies CASSLEPAGSSYNEQFF.

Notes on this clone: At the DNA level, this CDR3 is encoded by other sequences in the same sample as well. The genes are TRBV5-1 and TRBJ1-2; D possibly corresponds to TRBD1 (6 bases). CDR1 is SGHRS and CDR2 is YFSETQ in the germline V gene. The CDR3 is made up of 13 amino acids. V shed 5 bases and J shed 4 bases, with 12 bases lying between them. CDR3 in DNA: TGCGCCAGCAGTCTGACAGGATCCTATGGCTACACCTTC. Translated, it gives CASSLTGSYGYTF.

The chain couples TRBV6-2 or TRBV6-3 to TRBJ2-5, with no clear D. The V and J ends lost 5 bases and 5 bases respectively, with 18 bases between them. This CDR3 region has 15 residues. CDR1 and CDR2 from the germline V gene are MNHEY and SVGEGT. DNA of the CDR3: TGTGCCAGCAGTCTATATAAAGAGCGTTGGGAGACCCAGTACTTC. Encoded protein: CASSLYKERWETQYF.

The CDR3 region is CASSLWGTSSYNEQFF. CDR3 in DNA: TGTGCCAGTAGTCTTTGGGGGACTAGCAGTTACAATGAGCAGTTCTTC. The chain uses TRBV19 and TRBJ2-1; 9 nucleotides agree with TRBD2. Germline V gene sequence: CDR1 LNHDA, CDR2 SQIVND (reference sequence). J was trimmed by 4 bases and V by 5 bases; bases with no gene match: 9. CDR3 size: 16 residues. Full variable domain (remainder filled in from reference TRBV19 and TRBJ2-1): DGGITQSPKYLFRKEGQNVTLSCEQNLNHDAMYWYRQDPGQGLRLIYYSQIVNDFQKGDIAEGYSVSREKKESFPLTVTSAQKNPTAFYLCASSLWGTSSYNEQFFGPGTRLTVL.

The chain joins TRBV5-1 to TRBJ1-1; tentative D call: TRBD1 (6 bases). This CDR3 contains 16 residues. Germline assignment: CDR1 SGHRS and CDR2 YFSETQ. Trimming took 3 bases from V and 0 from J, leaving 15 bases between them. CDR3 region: CASSSLGGRLNTEAFF. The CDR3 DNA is TGCGCCAGCAGCTCTTTAGGGGGTAGATTGAACACTGAAGCTTTCTTT.

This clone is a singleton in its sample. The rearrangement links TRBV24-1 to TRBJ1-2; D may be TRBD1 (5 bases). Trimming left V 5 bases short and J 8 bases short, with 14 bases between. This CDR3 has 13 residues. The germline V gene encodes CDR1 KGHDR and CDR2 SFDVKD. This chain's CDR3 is CATSVGRPLGYTF. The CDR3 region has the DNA TGTGCCACCAGTGTGGGGCGGCCCCTAGGCTACACCTTC.

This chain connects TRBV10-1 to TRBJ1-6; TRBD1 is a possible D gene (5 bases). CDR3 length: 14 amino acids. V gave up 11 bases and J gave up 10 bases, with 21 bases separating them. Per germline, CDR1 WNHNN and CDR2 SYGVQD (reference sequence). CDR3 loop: CAPPKGQGRSPLHF. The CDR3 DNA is TGCGCCCCCCCTAAGGGGCAGGGTCGATCACCCCTCCACTTT.

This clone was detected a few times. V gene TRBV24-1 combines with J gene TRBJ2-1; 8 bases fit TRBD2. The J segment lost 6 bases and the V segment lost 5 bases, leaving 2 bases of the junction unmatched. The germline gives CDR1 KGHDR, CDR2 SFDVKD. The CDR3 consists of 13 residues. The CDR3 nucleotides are TGTGCCACCAGTGCGGGGGGGCCCAATGAGCAGTTCTTC. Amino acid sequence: CATSAGGPNEQFF.

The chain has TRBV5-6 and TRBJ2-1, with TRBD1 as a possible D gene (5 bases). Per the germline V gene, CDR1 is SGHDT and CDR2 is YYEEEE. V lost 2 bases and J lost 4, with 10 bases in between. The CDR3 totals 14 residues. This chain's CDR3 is CASSFQGAYNEQFF. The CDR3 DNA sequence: TGTGCCAGCAGCTTTCAAGGGGCGTACAATGAGCAGTTCTTC.

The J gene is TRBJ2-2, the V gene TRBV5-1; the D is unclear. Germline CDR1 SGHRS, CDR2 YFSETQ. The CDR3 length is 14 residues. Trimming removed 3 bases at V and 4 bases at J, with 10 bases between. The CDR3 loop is CASSSNTGTGELFF. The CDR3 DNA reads TGCGCCAGCAGCTCCAACACGGGCACCGGGGAGCTGTTTTTT.

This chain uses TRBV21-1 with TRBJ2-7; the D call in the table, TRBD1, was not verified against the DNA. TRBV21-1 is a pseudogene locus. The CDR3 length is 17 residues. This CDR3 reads CASSSGTGGPVGYEQYF. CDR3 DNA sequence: TGTGCCAGCAGCTCCGGGACAGGGGGCCCCGTGGGTTACGAGCAGTACTTC.

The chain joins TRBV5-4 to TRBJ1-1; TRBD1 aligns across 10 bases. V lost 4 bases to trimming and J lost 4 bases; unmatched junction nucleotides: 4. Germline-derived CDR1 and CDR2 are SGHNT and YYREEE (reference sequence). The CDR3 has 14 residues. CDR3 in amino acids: CASSVGTGATEAFF. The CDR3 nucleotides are TGTGCCAGCAGCGTGGGGACAGGGGCCACTGAAGCTTTCTTT.

This chain's CDR3 is CASSGILQQGARDKNIQYF. As DNA, the CDR3 is TGTGCCAGCAGTGGGATCCTTCAACAGGGGGCTCGAGACAAAAACATTCAGTACTTC. The gene calls are TRBV6-1 and TRBJ2-4, with 9 bases that match TRBD1. The CDR3 covers 19 residues. Germline V gives CDR1 MNHNS, CDR2 SASEGT. V trimming: 4 bases; J trimming: 3 bases; junction bases outside the gene matches: 16.

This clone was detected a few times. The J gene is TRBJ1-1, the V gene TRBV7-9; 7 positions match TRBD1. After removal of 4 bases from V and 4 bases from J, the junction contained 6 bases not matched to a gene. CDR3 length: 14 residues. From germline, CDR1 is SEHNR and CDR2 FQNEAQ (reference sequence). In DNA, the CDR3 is TGTGCCAGCAGCTCAAGGGACAGATTCACTGAAGCTTTCTTT. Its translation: CASSSRDRFTEAFF.

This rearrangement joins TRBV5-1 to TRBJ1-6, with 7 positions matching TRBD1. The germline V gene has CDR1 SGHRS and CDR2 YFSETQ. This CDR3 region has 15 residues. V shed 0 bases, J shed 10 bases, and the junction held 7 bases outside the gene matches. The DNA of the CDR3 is TGCGCCAGCAGCTTGGCCGTTACAGGGGAGTCACCCCTCCACTTT. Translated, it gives CASSLAVTGESPLHF.

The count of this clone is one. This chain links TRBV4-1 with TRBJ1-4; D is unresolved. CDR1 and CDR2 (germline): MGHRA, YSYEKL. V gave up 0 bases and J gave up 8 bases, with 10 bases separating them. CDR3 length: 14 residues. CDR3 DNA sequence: TGCGCCAGCAGCCAAGAGACTTGGGAGGAAAAACTGTTTTTT. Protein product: CASSQETWEEKLFF.

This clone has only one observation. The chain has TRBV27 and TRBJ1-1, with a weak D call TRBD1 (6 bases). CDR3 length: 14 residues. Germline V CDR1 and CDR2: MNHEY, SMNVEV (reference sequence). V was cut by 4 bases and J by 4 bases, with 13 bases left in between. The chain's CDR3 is CASSWSGAGTEAFF. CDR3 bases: TGTGCCAGCAGTTGGTCAGGGGCGGGCACTGAAGCTTTCTTT.

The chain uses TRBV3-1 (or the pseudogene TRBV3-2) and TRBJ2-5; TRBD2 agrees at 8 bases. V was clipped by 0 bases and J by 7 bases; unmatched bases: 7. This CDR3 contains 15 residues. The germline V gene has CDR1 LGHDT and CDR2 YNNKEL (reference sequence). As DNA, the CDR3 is TGTGCCAGCAGCCAAGATAGGAGCGGGAGCGGGACCCAGTACTTC. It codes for CASSQDRSGSGTQYF.

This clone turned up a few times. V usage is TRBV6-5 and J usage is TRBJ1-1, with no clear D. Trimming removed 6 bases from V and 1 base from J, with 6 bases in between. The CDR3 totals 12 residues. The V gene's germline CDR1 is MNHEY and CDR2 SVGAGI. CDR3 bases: TGTGCCAGCAGACAGACGAACACTGAAGCTTTCTTT. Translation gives CASRQTNTEAFF.

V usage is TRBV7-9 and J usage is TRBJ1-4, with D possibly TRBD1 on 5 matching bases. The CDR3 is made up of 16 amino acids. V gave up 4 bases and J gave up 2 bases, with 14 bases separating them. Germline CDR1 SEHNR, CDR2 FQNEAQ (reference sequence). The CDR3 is CASSSDQTDTNEKLFF. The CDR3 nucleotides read TGTGCCAGCAGCTCGGACCAGACAGATACTAATGAAAAACTGTTTTTT.

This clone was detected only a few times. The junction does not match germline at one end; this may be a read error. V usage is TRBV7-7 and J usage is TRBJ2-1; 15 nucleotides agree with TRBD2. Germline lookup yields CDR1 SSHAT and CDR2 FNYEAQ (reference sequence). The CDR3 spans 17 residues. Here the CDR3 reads CASSPGTSGRFNNEQFF. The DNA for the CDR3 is TGTGCTAGCAGCCCGGGGACTAGCGGGAGGTTCAACAATGAGCAGTTCTTC.

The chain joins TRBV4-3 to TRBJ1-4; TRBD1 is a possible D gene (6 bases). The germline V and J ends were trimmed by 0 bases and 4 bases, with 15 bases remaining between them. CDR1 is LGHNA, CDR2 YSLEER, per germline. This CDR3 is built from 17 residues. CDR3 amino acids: CASSQESGGAYNEKLFF. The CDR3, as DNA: TGCGCCAGCAGCCAAGAGAGCGGGGGGGCTTATAATGAAAAACTGTTTTTT.

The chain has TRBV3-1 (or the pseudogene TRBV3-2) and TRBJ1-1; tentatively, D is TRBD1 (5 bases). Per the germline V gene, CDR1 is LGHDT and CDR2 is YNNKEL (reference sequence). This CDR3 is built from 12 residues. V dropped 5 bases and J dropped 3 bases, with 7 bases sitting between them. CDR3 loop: CASSGGDTEAFF. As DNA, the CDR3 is TGTGCCAGCAGCGGGGGGGACACTGAAGCTTTCTTT.

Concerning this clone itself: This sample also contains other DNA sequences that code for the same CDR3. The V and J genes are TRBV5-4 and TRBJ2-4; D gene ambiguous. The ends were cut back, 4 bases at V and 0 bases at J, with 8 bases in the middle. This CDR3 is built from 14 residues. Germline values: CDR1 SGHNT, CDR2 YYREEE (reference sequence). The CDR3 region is CASSLDLAKNIQYF. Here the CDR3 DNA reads TGTGCCAGCAGCCTCGACTTAGCCAAAAACATTCAGTACTTC. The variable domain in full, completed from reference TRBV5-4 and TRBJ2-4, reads ETGVTQSPTHLIKTRGQQVTLRCSSQSGHNTVSWYQQALGQGPQFIFQYYREEENGRGNFPPRFSGLQFPNYSSELNVNALELDDSALYLCASSLDLAKNIQYFGAGTRLSVL.

The CDR3 nucleotides are TGTGCCAGCTCACCGGAGGACTCTGGAAACACCATATATTTT. Translating gives CASSPEDSGNTIYF. V and J are TRBV18 and TRBJ1-3; the D is unclear. Germline V gene lookup returns CDR1 KGHSH and CDR2 LQKENI. V lost 3 bases, J lost 0 bases, and 6 bases lay in between. This CDR3 is built from 14 residues.

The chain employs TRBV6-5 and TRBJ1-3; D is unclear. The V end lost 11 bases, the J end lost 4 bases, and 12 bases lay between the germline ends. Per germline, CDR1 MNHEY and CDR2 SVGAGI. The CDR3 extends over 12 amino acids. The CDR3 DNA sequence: TGTGCCTCTTCAACGGGGGGAAACACCATATATTTT. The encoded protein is CASSTGGNTIYF.